The clone carrying this TCR beta chain was counted only a few times. The antigen is undetermined. TCRdb's table, derived via immunoSEQ multiplex PCR, lists solely in-frame clones and lacks some. The repertoire holds around 67,000 clones, with about 81% as singletons. The data were taken from a study of vaccination effects on CD4 cells after COVID-19. In the ViraFEST assay, antigen-specific CD4+ clonotypes were identified by expansion after peptide-pool stimulation. On roughly day 10 of culture, CD4+ T cells were separated out. Participants completed two doses of the BNT162b2 or mRNA-1273 vaccine. With V trimmed by 5 bases and J by 3 bases, 9 bases remained unmatched. The CDR3 runs 17 residues. Germline V lookup: CDR1 SNHLY, CDR2 FYNNEI.

The source is a human donor who received a COVID-19 vaccine. This chain joins TRBV2 and TRBJ2-7; 14 bases agree with TRBD2. This specimen consisted of CD4+ T cells from PBMCs cultured with HCoV-229E spike peptides, obtained after COVID-19 vaccination. This chain's CDR3 is CASSRLAGGTQLYEQYV. For the CDR3, the DNA is TGTGCCAGCAGTCGACTAGCGGGGGGGACCCAACTCTACGAGCAGTACGTC.